The following is a T cell receptor beta chain sequence with its context. Its antigen has not been determined. Qualities for individual bases were not recorded, and no much larger clone is one base off. V loses 6 bases of germline sequence and J loses 2 bases, and the interval between the two ends is 15 bases. Inclusive of the bounding cysteine and phenylalanine, the CDR3 is 15 residues long. The sequence is cut down to CDR3 DNA, 45 bases in frame from base 1. The sample belongs to a study of blood T cells in healthy people across ages (dated by TCRdb to the mid-2010s). Regarding the complete study: In model experiments, template switching captured about one uniquely barcoded TCR beta cDNA molecule for every two T cells. The donors were divided into four age groups: young (average about 15 years), middle-aged (approximately 39), aged (about 61) and long-lived (about 84). To track age-related changes in TCR beta repertoire diversity, the study relied on deep sequencing normalized with unique cDNA molecular identifiers. Two additional independent replicas of 1 million unique cDNA reads from the same blood draw were analyzed for two donors (one aged 18 to 29 and one aged 80 or older). To avoid experimental bias, donors of different ages were spread randomly across the sequencing lanes.

Paper-wide results and their limitations: As age increased, observed TCR beta diversity per million T cells dropped in a roughly linear way, and a significant reduction was already evident by age 40. Compared with the aged group, the long-lived group had more naive CD4+ T cells, fewer expanded clones and increased TCR diversity, a pattern suggesting age selection. Since profiling was done on bulk unsorted PBMCs, naive and antigen-experienced compartments could not be conclusively compared. Total diversity estimates from one million sequenced T cells were considered lower bounds and underestimates. There was a strong correlation between observed TCR beta diversity and the percentage of naive T cells measured by flow cytometry. Donor CMV infection status was unknown, potentially confounding age-related changes in expanded clonotypes.

The protocol used for the library was 5' RACE. For sequencing, an Illumina HiSeq 2500 was employed. A second PCR of roughly 6 to 12 cycles was run with a J-beta primer mix and a sample-barcoded 5' primer. A unique molecular identifier was introduced onto each TCR beta cDNA molecule by a template-switch 5' adaptor carrying 12 random nucleotides. At least 2.5 million CDR3-containing paired-end reads were obtained from each sample. First-strand cDNA was synthesized from all RNA with the Mint cDNA synthesis kit, primed by a TRBC-specific oligonucleotide. After uracil-DNA glycosylase treatment, a first 18-cycle PCR used universal primers M1SS and BC2_uni_R on all cDNA. On the authors' methods: For normalization, 1 million high-quality reads were randomly selected from each sample, with every read carrying a distinct molecular identifier. Reads sharing molecular identifiers were discarded rather than binned into consensus sequences. MiTCR, run with a Q25 quality threshold and the strictest error-elimination algorithm, handled CDR3 identification, clonotype clustering and error correction. A nonparametric unseen species model using Euler transformation provided a lower-bound estimate of total TCR beta diversity. TCRdb trimmed the raw reads at Q25, called clones with MiXCR and kept productive beta chains. Every CDR3 protein is listed once, alongside the most common genes and DNA of its rows. V and J calls and clone size were set by TCRdb, not the authors. In all, the sample holds some 1 million distinct CDR3 sequences, and around 43% of those were seen once. The biggest ten clones account for under 20% of the sample.

Donors were approximately 42 systemically healthy Caucasian individuals from Russia aged roughly 6 to 100 years. Around 10 milliliters of peripheral blood were collected from each donor into EDTA-treated Vacutainer tubes. Ficoll-Paque density-gradient centrifugation was used to isolate PBMCs, with at least 6.5 million per sample. Trizol reagent was used to extract total RNA from the PBMCs, yielding at least 6 micrograms per sample. For every donor, flow cytometry on a PBMC aliquot measured the percentage of naive CD45RAhigh/CD27high T cells. This receptor was obtained from a woman aged 55-75 years in good health. Sequencing input: blood. The rearrangement combines TRBV12-3 or TRBV12-4 with TRBJ2-3; the D gene identity is not certain. Here the CDR3 is given as CASSITGLSTDTQYF. The nucleotides read TGTGCCAGCAGCATAACCGGGTTGTCCACAGATACGCAGTATTTT.